This is a list of T cell receptor beta chains from one sample in a study of regulatory T cells in long-lasting Graves disease. TCRdb fed the multiplex PCR reads into MiXCR, producing one record per CDR3 protein. This sample has 350,000 to 450,000 distinct CDR3 sequences; less than 25% occur once, and the top ten carry around 21%. This material consisted of peripheral blood mononuclear cells (PBMCs), taken when the disease was refractory, from a patient treated with antithyroid drugs. The receptors were gathered from a female donor with Graves disease. Each CDR3 is given with its conserved first and last residue. The order of the fields is D gene, J gene, clone size, V gene, CDR3 protein, CDR3 DNA. The D gene is left open where the match is weak. Rows may omit the clone size; those that give it use once, few, many or a size class.

NA	TRBJ2-7	NA	TRBV24-1	CATSDSDVSYEQYF	TGTGCCACCAGTGATTCTGACGTCTCCTACGAGCAGTACTTC
NA	TRBJ2-1	few	TRBV27	CASSLIPGKAGNEQFF	TGTGCCAGCAGTTTAATCCCAGGGAAGGCTGGGAATGAGCAGTTCTTC
TRBD2	TRBJ2-2	NA	TRBV30	CAWRKPPRGGPDTGELFF	TGTGCCTGGAGGAAACCGCCACGGGGGGGGCCGGACACCGGGGAGCTGTTTTTT
NA	TRBJ1-5	few	TRBV6-1	CASRVGVSNQPQHF	TGTGCCAGCAGAGTCGGGGTCAGCAATCAGCCCCAGCATTTT
NA	TRBJ1-5	NA	TRBV19	CASSPPRGAPSNQPQHF	TGTGCCAGTAGTCCCCCCAGGGGCGCCCCTAGCAATCAGCCCCAGCATTTT
NA	TRBJ1-5	many	TRBV12-3/TRBV12-4	CASSLVAQPQHF	TGTGCCAGCAGTTTAGTTGCCCAGCCCCAGCATTTT
NA	TRBJ2-6	few	TRBV20-1	CSATGDSGANVLTF	TGCAGTGCTACAGGGGACTCTGGGGCCAACGTCCTGACTTTC
NA	TRBJ1-5	NA	TRBV10-1	CASKKGLGQPQHF	TGCGCCAGCAAGAAGGGATTGGGTCAGCCCCAGCATTTT
TRBD1	TRBJ1-4	NA	TRBV6-1	CASTNRGYNEKLFF	TGTGCCAGCACCAACAGGGGATATAATGAAAAACTGTTTTTT
NA	TRBJ1-5	few	TRBV3-1	CASSQDSGGGQPQHF	TGTGCCAGCAGCCAAGATTCGGGGGGAGGTCAGCCCCAGCATTTT
TRBD1	TRBJ2-2	few	TRBV12-3/TRBV12-4	CASRLTGVGTGELFF	TGTGCCAGCAGGCTGACAGGGGTTGGAACCGGGGAGCTGTTTTTT
NA	TRBJ1-5	many	TRBV27	CASRRPGSNQPQHF	TGTGCCAGCAGACGCCCAGGGAGCAATCAGCCCCAGCATTTT
NA	TRBJ2-5	NA	TRBV7-9	CASSSPGREETQYF	TGTGCCAGCAGCTCTCCGGGACGCGAGGAGACCCAGTACTTC
NA	TRBJ2-1	NA	TRBV20-1	CSARGWESLVNEQFF	TGCAGTGCTAGGGGGTGGGAGAGTCTAGTGAATGAGCAGTTCTTC
TRBD1	TRBJ1-1	NA	TRBV10-3	CAISRKGTGVRNTEAFF	TGTGCCATCAGCCGGAAGGGAACAGGGGTCCGGAACACTGAAGCTTTCTTT
NA	TRBJ1-4	few	TRBV3-1	CASSQVGGVEKLFF	TGTGCCAGCAGCCAAGTTGGGGGCGTTGAAAAACTGTTTTTT
NA	TRBJ1-2	many	TRBV29-1	CSVSGGGYGYTF	TGCAGCGTTTCTGGGGGCGGCTATGGCTACACCTTC
NA	TRBJ1-1	few	TRBV7-2	CASSLDVGPDWGTEAFF	TGTGCCAGCAGCTTAGATGTTGGGCCCGACTGGGGGACTGAAGCTTTCTTT
TRBD1	TRBJ2-5	many	TRBV2	CASSVGQAETQYF	TGTGCCAGCAGCGTGGGACAGGCGGAGACCCAGTACTTC
NA	TRBJ1-1	NA	TRBV9	CASSETAGGTEAFF	TGTGCCAGCAGCGAGACGGCTGGAGGGACTGAAGCTTTCTTT
NA	TRBJ2-7	NA	TRBV28	CASSSPPLASLYEQYF	TGTGCCAGCAGTTCTCCCCCTCTAGCGAGCCTCTACGAGCAGTACTTC
NA	TRBJ2-5	many	TRBV12-3/TRBV12-4	CASSLAFGDQYF	TGTGCCAGCAGTTTAGCTTTTGGAGACCAGTACTTC
TRBD1	TRBJ2-5	few	TRBV9	CASGHRGRFGETQYF	TGTGCCAGCGGACACAGGGGCCGTTTCGGTGAGACCCAGTACTTC
TRBD2	TRBJ2-7	NA	TRBV5-1	CASSWTLAGVSYEQYF	TGCGCCAGCAGCTGGACACTAGCGGGAGTCTCCTACGAGCAGTACTTC
NA	TRBJ2-7	few	TRBV6-1	CASSEGAPPSSYEQYF	TGTGCCAGCAGTGAAGGGGCGCCGCCCAGCTCCTACGAGCAGTACTTC
TRBD1	TRBJ2-7	many	TRBV28	CASSLRTGRGYEQYF	TGTGCCAGCAGTTTAAGGACAGGGAGAGGCTACGAGCAGTACTTC
TRBD1	TRBJ1-5	few	TRBV6-1	CASRGTGGTQPQHF	TGTGCCAGCAGAGGGACAGGGGGCACTCAGCCCCAGCATTTT
NA	TRBJ1-2	few	TRBV10-3	CASYGDGSNYGYTF	TGTGCCAGCTACGGGGACGGGAGTAACTATGGCTACACCTTC
NA	TRBJ1-1	few	TRBV7-9	CAGTAMNTEAFF	TGTGCCGGCACCGCGATGAACACTGAAGCTTTCTTT
TRBD1	TRBJ2-7	NA	TRBV7-9	CASSLVTGGIYEQYF	TGTGCCAGCAGCTTAGTTACAGGGGGCATATACGAGCAGTACTTC
TRBD1	TRBJ2-7	NA	TRBV20-1	CSARDLAQGAYEQYF	TGCAGTGCTAGAGATCTGGCCCAGGGGGCCTACGAGCAGTACTTC
NA	TRBJ2-2	many	TRBV12-3/TRBV12-4	CASSRTGNTGELFF	TGTGCCAGCAGCCGCACAGGGAACACCGGGGAGCTGTTTTTT